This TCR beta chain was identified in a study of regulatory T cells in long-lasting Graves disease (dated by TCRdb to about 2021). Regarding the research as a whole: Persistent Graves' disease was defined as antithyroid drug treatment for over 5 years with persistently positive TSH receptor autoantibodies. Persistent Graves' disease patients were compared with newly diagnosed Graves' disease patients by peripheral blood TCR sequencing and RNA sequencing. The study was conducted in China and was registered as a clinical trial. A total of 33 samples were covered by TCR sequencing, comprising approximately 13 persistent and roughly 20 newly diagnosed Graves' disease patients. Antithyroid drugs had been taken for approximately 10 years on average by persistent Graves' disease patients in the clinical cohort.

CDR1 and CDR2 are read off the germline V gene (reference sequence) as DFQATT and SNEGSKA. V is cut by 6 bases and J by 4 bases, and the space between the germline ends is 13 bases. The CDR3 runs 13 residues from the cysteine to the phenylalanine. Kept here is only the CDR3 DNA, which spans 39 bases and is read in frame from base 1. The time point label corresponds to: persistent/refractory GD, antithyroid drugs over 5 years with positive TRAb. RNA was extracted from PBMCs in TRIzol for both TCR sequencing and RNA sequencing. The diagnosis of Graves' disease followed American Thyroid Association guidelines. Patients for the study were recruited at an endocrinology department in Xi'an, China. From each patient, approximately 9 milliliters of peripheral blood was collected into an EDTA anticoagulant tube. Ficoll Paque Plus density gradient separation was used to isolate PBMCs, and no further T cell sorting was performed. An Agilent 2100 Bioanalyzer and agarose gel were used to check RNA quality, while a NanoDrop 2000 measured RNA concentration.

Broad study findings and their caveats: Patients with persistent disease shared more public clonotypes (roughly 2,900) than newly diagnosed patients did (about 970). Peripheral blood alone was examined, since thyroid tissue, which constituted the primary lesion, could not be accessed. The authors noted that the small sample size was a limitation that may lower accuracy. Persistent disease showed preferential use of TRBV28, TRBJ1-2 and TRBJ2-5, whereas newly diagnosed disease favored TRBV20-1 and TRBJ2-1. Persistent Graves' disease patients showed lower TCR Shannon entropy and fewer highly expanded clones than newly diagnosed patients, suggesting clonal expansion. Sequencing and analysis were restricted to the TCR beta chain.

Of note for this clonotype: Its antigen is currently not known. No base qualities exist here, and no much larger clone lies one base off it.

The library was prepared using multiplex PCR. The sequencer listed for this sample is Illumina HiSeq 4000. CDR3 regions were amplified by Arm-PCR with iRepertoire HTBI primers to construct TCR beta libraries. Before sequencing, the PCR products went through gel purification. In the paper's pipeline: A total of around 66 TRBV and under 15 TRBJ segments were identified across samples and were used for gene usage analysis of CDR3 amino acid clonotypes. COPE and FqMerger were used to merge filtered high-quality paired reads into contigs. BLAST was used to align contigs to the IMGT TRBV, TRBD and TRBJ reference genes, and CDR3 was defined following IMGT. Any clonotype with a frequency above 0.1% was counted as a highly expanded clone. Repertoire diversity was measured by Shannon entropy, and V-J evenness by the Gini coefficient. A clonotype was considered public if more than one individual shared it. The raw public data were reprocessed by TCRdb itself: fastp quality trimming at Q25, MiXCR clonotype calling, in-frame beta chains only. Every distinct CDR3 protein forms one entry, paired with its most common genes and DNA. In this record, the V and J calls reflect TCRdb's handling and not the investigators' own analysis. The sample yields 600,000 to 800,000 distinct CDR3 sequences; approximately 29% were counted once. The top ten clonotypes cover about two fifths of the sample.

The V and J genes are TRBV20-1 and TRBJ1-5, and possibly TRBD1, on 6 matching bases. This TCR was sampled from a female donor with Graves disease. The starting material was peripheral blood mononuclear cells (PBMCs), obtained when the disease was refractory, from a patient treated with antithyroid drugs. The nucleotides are TGCAGTGCCGAACTGGACAGAAATCAGCCCCAGCATTTT. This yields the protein CSAELDRNQPQHF.